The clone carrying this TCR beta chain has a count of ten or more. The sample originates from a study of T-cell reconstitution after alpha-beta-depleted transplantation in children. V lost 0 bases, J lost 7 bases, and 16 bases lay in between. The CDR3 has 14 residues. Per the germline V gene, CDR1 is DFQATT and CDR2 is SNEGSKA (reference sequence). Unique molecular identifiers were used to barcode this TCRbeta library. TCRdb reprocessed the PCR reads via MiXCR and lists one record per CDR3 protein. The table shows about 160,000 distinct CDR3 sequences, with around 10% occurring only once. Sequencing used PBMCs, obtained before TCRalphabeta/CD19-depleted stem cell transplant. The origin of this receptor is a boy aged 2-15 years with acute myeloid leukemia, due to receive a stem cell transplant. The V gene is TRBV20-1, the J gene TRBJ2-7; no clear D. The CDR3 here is CSARDRSQPMEQYV. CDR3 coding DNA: TGCAGTGCTAGAGATCGGTCCCAGCCAATGGAGCAGTACGTC.